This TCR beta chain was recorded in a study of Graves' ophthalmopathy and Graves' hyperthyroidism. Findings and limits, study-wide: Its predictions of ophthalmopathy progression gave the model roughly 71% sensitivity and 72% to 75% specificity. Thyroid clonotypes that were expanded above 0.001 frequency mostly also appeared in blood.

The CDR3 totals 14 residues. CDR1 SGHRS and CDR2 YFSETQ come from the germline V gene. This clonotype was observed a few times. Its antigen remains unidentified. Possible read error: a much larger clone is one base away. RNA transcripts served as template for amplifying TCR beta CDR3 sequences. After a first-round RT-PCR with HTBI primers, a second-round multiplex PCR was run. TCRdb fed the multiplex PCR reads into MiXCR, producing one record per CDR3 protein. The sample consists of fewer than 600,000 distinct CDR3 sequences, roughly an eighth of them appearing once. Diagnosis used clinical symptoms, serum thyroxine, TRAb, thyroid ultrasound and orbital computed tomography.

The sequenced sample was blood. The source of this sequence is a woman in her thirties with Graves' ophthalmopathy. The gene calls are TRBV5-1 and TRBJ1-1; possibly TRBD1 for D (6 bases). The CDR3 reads CAGSLAGGHTEAFF. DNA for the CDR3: TGCGCCGGCAGCTTGGCGGGGGGGCACACTGAAGCTTTCTTT.